The source of this T cell receptor (beta chain) is a study of OX40 agonist ivuxolimab in advanced cancers. Using immunoSEQ multiplex PCR, the repertoire was profiled, and TCRdb retains in-frame clones only, with some absent. This table has 10,000 or so clones, approximately 66% appearing once. With V trimmed by 7 bases and J by 4 bases, 6 bases remained unmatched. CDR3 length: 13 residues. Germline assignment: CDR1 MNHEY and CDR2 SMNVEV (reference sequence). Study findings and constraints: There was clonal expansion of CD4+ and CD8+ blood T cells by week 6 at 0.1 to 3.0 mg/kg. Antigen specificity was not determined for the expanded peripheral T cells.

Comment on this clone: Its antigen is currently unknown.

Autoimmune disease history or systemic immunosuppression led to patients being barred. The chain links TRBV27 to TRBJ1-1, with 7 bases fitting TRBD1. The source material was CD4+ or CD8+ T cells sorted from blood, sampled in a trial of the OX40 agonist ivuxolimab. This clonotype was sampled from an adult with an advanced solid tumor such as melanoma, head and neck, liver or kidney cancer. The CDR3 region has the DNA TGTGCCAGCAACCGACAGGGTAGCACTGAAGCTTTCTTT. As protein: CASNRQGSTEAFF.